This T cell receptor beta chain is drawn from a study of blood T cell repertoires in COVID-19. Germline V gene sequence: CDR1 SGHDN, CDR2 FVKESK. This CDR3 has 16 residues. The V gene lost 0 bases and the J gene lost 9 bases, with 15 bases spanning the gap. As processed by the authors: Researchers report that nucleated cell counts were estimated from reference gene primer amplification. The assay was immunoSEQ multiplex PCR, and TCRdb's table has in-frame clones only and misses some. V and J calls and clone size come straight from that table; D and trimming were deduced from the DNA. The table has hundreds of thousands of clones, more than 70% seen once.

V gene TRBV14 combines with J gene TRBJ2-6, with a possible D match to TRBD2 (6 bases). The source is a woman in her twenties or thirties with COVID-19, enrolled during active disease. The specimen was peripheral blood. The CDR3 spells CASSQDLVSGFNVLTF. The CDR3, as DNA: TGTGCCAGCAGCCAAGATCTGGTCAGCGGGTTCAACGTCCTGACTTTC.